These T cell receptor beta chains were read from a single sample in a study of T-cell reconstitution after alpha-beta-depleted transplantation in children. TCRdb recomputed calls from the PCR reads with MiXCR, one row per CDR3 protein. The sample yields 250,000 or so distinct CDR3 sequences, about 24% seen once. The sequences come from PBMCs, mostly from graft donor cells, collected 360 days after TCRalphabeta/CD19-depleted stem cell transplant. The receptor source for this set is a female patient aged 2 to 10 who had a stem cell transplant for congenital amegakaryocytic thrombocytopenia, so the T cells may come from the graft donor. CDR3s include the opening cysteine and the closing phenylalanine or tryptophan. The order of the fields is D gene, J gene, CDR3 length, V gene, clone size, CDR3 DNA, CDR3 protein. The D gene is left open where the match is weak. Only some rows state a clone size, as once, few, many or a class for expanded clones.

d_call: .
j_call: TRBJ1-2
cdr3_length: 13
v_call: TRBV5-1
clone_size: few
cdr3_nt: TGCGCCAGCAGAAGGGGCGCTAACTATGGCTACACCTTC
cdr3_aa: CASRRGANYGYTF

d_call: TRBD1
j_call: TRBJ2-7
cdr3_length: 16
v_call: TRBV12-3/TRBV12-4
clone_size: .
cdr3_nt: TGTGCCAGCAGTTTCTTAGTTGGGACAGGGACCTACGAGCAGTACTTC
cdr3_aa: CASSFLVGTGTYEQYF

d_call: .
j_call: TRBJ1-4
cdr3_length: 17
v_call: TRBV4-1
clone_size: .
cdr3_nt: TGCGCCAGCAGCCAAGACAGGGGAGTCCGGCCCAATGAAAAACTGTTTTTT
cdr3_aa: CASSQDRGVRPNEKLFF

d_call: .
j_call: TRBJ2-4
cdr3_length: 17
v_call: TRBV4-1
clone_size: .
cdr3_nt: TGCGCCAGCAGCCAAGAACCCGGGAGTTGGTATAGGGACATTCAGTACTTC
cdr3_aa: CASSQEPGSWYRDIQYF

d_call: TRBD2
j_call: TRBJ2-1
cdr3_length: 14
v_call: TRBV29-1
clone_size: .
cdr3_nt: TGCAGCGTTGTCCCGCGGGGGAAGAACAATGAGCAGTTCTTC
cdr3_aa: CSVVPRGKNNEQFF

d_call: .
j_call: TRBJ1-4
cdr3_length: 12
v_call: TRBV29-1
clone_size: .
cdr3_nt: TGCAGCGTTGCCGGATCAGAAGAAAAACTGTTTTTT
cdr3_aa: CSVAGSEEKLFF

d_call: .
j_call: TRBJ1-4
cdr3_length: 14
v_call: TRBV20-1
clone_size: .
cdr3_nt: TGCAGTGCCATGACGGGAGGGACTAATGAAAAACTGTTTTTT
cdr3_aa: CSAMTGGTNEKLFF

d_call: TRBD2
j_call: TRBJ2-3
cdr3_length: 16
v_call: TRBV20-1
clone_size: .
cdr3_nt: TGCAGTGCTGGCACAACTAGCGGGGGGTGGTTAGATACGCAGTATTTT
cdr3_aa: CSAGTTSGGWLDTQYF

d_call: .
j_call: TRBJ2-5
cdr3_length: 14
v_call: TRBV6-5
clone_size: .
cdr3_nt: TGTGCCAGCAGTTACCAGGACAGCCAAGAGACCCAGTACTTC
cdr3_aa: CASSYQDSQETQYF

d_call: .
j_call: TRBJ1-2
cdr3_length: 14
v_call: TRBV29-1
clone_size: .
cdr3_nt: TGCAGCGATGCGGATACTATCTCTAACTATGGCTACACCTTC
cdr3_aa: CSDADTISNYGYTF

d_call: TRBD1
j_call: TRBJ2-3
cdr3_length: 14
v_call: TRBV7-8
clone_size: .
cdr3_nt: TGTGCCAGCAGCTCACAGGGGGCGTCAGATACGCAGTATTTT
cdr3_aa: CASSSQGASDTQYF

d_call: .
j_call: TRBJ2-2
cdr3_length: 15
v_call: TRBV12-3/TRBV12-4
clone_size: once
cdr3_nt: TGTGCCAGCAACGCGGACACGGGATACACCGGGGAGCTGTTTTTT
cdr3_aa: CASNADTGYTGELFF

d_call: .
j_call: TRBJ2-1
cdr3_length: 16
v_call: TRBV7-2
clone_size: .
cdr3_nt: TGTGCCAGCAGCTTAGCGTTGCAGGGATTGGTATATGAGCAGTTCTTC
cdr3_aa: CASSLALQGLVYEQFF

d_call: TRBD2
j_call: TRBJ2-1
cdr3_length: 15
v_call: TRBV7-9
clone_size: few
cdr3_nt: TGTGCCAGCAGCTCCGGACTAGCGGGGCCAAATGAGCAGTTCTTC
cdr3_aa: CASSSGLAGPNEQFF

d_call: TRBD2
j_call: TRBJ2-1
cdr3_length: 15
v_call: TRBV2
clone_size: .
cdr3_nt: TGTGCCAGCAGTGAAGGGCGGGAGCTATACAATGAGCAGTTCTTC
cdr3_aa: CASSEGRELYNEQFF

d_call: .
j_call: TRBJ2-2
cdr3_length: 17
v_call: TRBV7-2
clone_size: .
cdr3_nt: TGTGCCAGCAGCTTAGCGGGCAGGGTAGTAAACACCGGGGAGCTGTTTTTT
cdr3_aa: CASSLAGRVVNTGELFF

d_call: .
j_call: TRBJ2-1
cdr3_length: 13
v_call: TRBV5-8
clone_size: .
cdr3_nt: TGTGCCAGCAGCTTTGGTCGGCCGGAGGAGCAGTTCTTC
cdr3_aa: CASSFGRPEEQFF

d_call: .
j_call: TRBJ2-1
cdr3_length: 11
v_call: TRBV6-2/TRBV6-3
clone_size: few
cdr3_nt: TGTGCCAGCAGTAACGCCAATGAGCAGTTCTTC
cdr3_aa: CASSNANEQFF

d_call: .
j_call: TRBJ1-2
cdr3_length: 17
v_call: TRBV10-3
clone_size: many
cdr3_nt: TGTGCCATCACCCCAGAGGGGCCTGCAGGGGCTAACTATGGCTACACCTTC
cdr3_aa: CAITPEGPAGANYGYTF

d_call: .
j_call: TRBJ1-1
cdr3_length: 17
v_call: TRBV20-1
clone_size: .
cdr3_nt: TGCAGTGCTAGAGGAATTGGGCAGGGGTTGGGGAACACTGAAGCTTTCTTT
cdr3_aa: CSARGIGQGLGNTEAFF

d_call: .
j_call: TRBJ2-2
cdr3_length: 16
v_call: TRBV4-2
clone_size: .
cdr3_nt: TGTGCCAGCAGCCAAGACAGGGGGGCCTTCACCGGGGAGCTGTTTTTT
cdr3_aa: CASSQDRGAFTGELFF

d_call: .
j_call: TRBJ2-7
cdr3_length: 13
v_call: TRBV4-1
clone_size: .
cdr3_nt: TGCGCCAGCAGCCAAGAAACATCCTACGAGCAGTACTTC
cdr3_aa: CASSQETSYEQYF

d_call: .
j_call: TRBJ2-7
cdr3_length: 14
v_call: TRBV5-8
clone_size: .
cdr3_nt: TGTGCCAGCAGCTTTCGGGGTGCCCGCTACGAGCAGTACTTC
cdr3_aa: CASSFRGARYEQYF

d_call: .
j_call: TRBJ2-7
cdr3_length: 15
v_call: TRBV2
clone_size: few
cdr3_nt: TGTGCCATCCTTATTACACGACAGCGGGCCTACGAGCAGTACTTC
cdr3_aa: CAILITRQRAYEQYF

d_call: .
j_call: TRBJ2-7
cdr3_length: 12
v_call: TRBV12-3/TRBV12-4
clone_size: many
cdr3_nt: TGTGCCAGCAGTTCCCGTCCCTACGAGCAGTACTTC
cdr3_aa: CASSSRPYEQYF

d_call: .
j_call: TRBJ2-1
cdr3_length: 16
v_call: TRBV12-3/TRBV12-4
clone_size: few
cdr3_nt: TGTGCCAGCAGTTCACAGACCGAGGTTTCCTACAATGAGCAGTTCTTC
cdr3_aa: CASSSQTEVSYNEQFF

d_call: TRBD2
j_call: TRBJ2-1
cdr3_length: 17
v_call: TRBV5-1
clone_size: .
cdr3_nt: TGCGCCAGCAGCTTGGAACCTCTAGCGGGGGGAGTTGGGGAGCAGTTCTTC
cdr3_aa: CASSLEPLAGGVGEQFF

d_call: .
j_call: TRBJ2-2
cdr3_length: 14
v_call: TRBV4-1
clone_size: .
cdr3_nt: TGCGCCAGCAGCCAGCCGAGGGTTTTCGGGGAGCTGTTTTTT
cdr3_aa: CASSQPRVFGELFF

d_call: .
j_call: TRBJ2-7
cdr3_length: 14
v_call: TRBV7-9
clone_size: .
cdr3_nt: TGTGCCAGCAGCCCGGCCGGGGGCACCTACGAGCAGTACTTC
cdr3_aa: CASSPAGGTYEQYF

d_call: .
j_call: TRBJ2-3
cdr3_length: 15
v_call: TRBV5-1
clone_size: .
cdr3_nt: TGCGCCAGCAGCATAGGAGATACCAGCACAGATACGCAGTATTTT
cdr3_aa: CASSIGDTSTDTQYF

d_call: .
j_call: TRBJ2-1
cdr3_length: 15
v_call: TRBV25-1
clone_size: .
cdr3_nt: TGTGCCAGCAGTGAATTGTGGCCGGGGTCAGGTGAGCAGTTCTTC
cdr3_aa: CASSELWPGSGEQFF

d_call: TRBD2
j_call: TRBJ2-3
cdr3_length: 16
v_call: TRBV24-1
clone_size: .
cdr3_nt: TGTGCCACCAGTGGTCCGACTAGCGCCAGGACAGATACGCAGTATTTT
cdr3_aa: CATSGPTSARTDTQYF

d_call: .
j_call: TRBJ2-1
cdr3_length: 15
v_call: TRBV10-3
clone_size: .
cdr3_nt: TGTGCCATCAGTGAGCAGGGGAGCTCCTACAATGAGCAGTTCTTC
cdr3_aa: CAISEQGSSYNEQFF

d_call: .
j_call: TRBJ1-4
cdr3_length: 12
v_call: TRBV4-3
clone_size: .
cdr3_nt: TGCGCCAGCAGCCAAGGGCAGGGAGGACTGTTTTTT
cdr3_aa: CASSQGQGGLFF

d_call: TRBD1
j_call: TRBJ1-1
cdr3_length: 14
v_call: TRBV2
clone_size: few
cdr3_nt: TGTGCCAGCAGTGACCGGACAGGGGCCACTGAAGCTTTCTTT
cdr3_aa: CASSDRTGATEAFF

d_call: TRBD2
j_call: TRBJ2-2
cdr3_length: 16
v_call: TRBV5-1
clone_size: .
cdr3_nt: TGCGCCAGCAGCAGGGGACTAGCGGGGGTCACCGGGGAGCTGTTTTTT
cdr3_aa: CASSRGLAGVTGELFF